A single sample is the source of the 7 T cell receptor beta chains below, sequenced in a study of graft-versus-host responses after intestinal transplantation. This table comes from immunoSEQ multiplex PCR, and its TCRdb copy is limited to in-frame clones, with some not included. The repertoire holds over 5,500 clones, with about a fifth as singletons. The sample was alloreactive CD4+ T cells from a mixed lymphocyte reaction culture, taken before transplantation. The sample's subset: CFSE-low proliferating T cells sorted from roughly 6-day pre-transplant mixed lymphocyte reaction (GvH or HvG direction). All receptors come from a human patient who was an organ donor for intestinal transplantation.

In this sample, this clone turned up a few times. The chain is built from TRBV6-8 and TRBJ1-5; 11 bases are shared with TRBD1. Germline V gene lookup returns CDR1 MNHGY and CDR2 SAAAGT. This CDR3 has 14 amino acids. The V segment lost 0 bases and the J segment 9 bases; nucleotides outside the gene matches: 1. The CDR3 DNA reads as TGTGCCAGCAGTTACTCGGACAGGGGGCGGCCCCAGCATTTT. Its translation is CASSYSDRGRPQHF.

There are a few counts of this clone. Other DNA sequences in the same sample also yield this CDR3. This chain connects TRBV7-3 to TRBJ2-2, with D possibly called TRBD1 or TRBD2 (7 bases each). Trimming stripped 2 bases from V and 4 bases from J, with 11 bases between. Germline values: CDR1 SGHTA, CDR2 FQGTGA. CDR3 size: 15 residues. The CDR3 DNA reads TGTGCCAGCAGCTTACAGGGGGGGGGCACCGGGGAGCTGTTTTTT. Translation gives CASSLQGGGTGELFF.

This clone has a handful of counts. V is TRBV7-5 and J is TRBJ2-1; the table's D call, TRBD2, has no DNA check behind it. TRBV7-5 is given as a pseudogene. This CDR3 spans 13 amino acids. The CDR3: CASSPASVGEQFF. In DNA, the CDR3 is TGTGCCAGCAGCCCGGCTAGCGTGGGTGAGCAGTTCTTC.

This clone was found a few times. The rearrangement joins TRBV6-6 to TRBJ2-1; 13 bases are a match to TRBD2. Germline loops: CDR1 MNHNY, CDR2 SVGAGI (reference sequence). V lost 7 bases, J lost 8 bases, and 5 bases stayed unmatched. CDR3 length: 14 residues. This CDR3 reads CASTRTSGGYEQFF. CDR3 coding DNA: TGTGCCAGCACTAGGACTAGCGGGGGCTATGAGCAGTTCTTC.

The CDR3, as DNA: TGTGCCAGCTCACCAAGTGGGGACAGCTCCTATGGCTACACCTTC. It yields the protein CASSPSGDSSYGYTF. The rearrangement uses TRBV18 and TRBJ1-2, with 7 positions matching TRBD1. V lost 2 bases, J lost 4 bases, and 7 bases stayed unmatched. The germline CDR1 and CDR2 sequences are KGHSH and LQKENI. CDR3 length: 15 residues.

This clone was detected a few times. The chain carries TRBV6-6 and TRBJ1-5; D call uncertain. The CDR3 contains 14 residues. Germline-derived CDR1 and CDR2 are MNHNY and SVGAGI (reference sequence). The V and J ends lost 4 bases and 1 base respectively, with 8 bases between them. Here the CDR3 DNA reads TGTGCCAGCAGTTTTCGAAGGAGCAATCAGCCCCAGCATTTT. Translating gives CASSFRRSNQPQHF.

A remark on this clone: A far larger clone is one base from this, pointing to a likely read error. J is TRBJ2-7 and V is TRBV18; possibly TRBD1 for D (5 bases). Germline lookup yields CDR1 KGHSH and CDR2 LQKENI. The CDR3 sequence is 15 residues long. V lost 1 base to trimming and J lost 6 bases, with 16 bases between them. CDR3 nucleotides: TGTGCCAGCTCACCACGTCAGGGTGGTTTTCGCGAGCAGTACTTC. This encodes CASSPRQGGFREQYF.